What follows are 26 T cell receptor beta chains derived from one specimen sequenced in a study of blood T cell repertoires in COVID-19. Sequencing used immunoSEQ multiplex PCR; TCRdb keeps in-frame clones, though not all of them. The sample records approximately 90,000 clones, about 88% being singletons. Sample: peripheral blood. These receptors all come from an elderly man with active or convalescent COVID-19.

This clone was seen more than once but under ten times. This chain joins TRBV9 and TRBJ2-3; 7 bases map to TRBD2. Germline CDR1 SGDLS, CDR2 YYNGEE. Unmatched junction bases numbered 5, after V lost 0 bases and J lost 1 base. The CDR3 is 16 amino acids. CDR3 loop: CASSVDGRPRTDTQYF. The DNA of the CDR3 is TGTGCCAGCAGCGTAGACGGGAGGCCCCGCACAGATACGCAGTATTTT.

The chain links TRBV9 to TRBJ2-1, with 8 nucleotides matching TRBD1. Germline assignment: CDR1 SGDLS and CDR2 YYNGEE. V lost 0 bases and J lost 1; bases outside the gene matches: 6. The CDR3 runs 17 residues. The CDR3 DNA sequence: TGTGCCAGCAGCGTAGCAAGTCGACAGGGGTCCTACAATGAGCAGTTCTTC. This gives the protein CASSVASRQGSYNEQFF. The full variable domain, with the rest looked up from reference TRBV9 and TRBJ2-1, is DSGVTQTPKHLITATGQRVTLRCSPRSGDLSVYWYQQSLDQGLQFLIQYYNGEERAKGNILERFSAQQFPDLHSELNLSSLELGDSALYFCASSVASRQGSYNEQFFGPGTRLTVL.

This chain links TRBV2 with TRBJ2-3, with 8 bases lining up with TRBD2. The CDR3 is 16 residues long. Per germline, CDR1 SNHLY and CDR2 FYNNEI. Trimming removed 2 bases from V and 0 bases from J; junction bases left unmatched: 4. The CDR3 loop reads CASSEIREGSTDTQYF. The CDR3 DNA reads TGTGCCAGCAGTGAAATCCGGGAGGGTAGCACAGATACGCAGTATTTT.

The J gene is TRBJ2-1, the V gene TRBV14; 13 nucleotides line up with TRBD2. This CDR3 contains 14 residues. V shed 5 bases and J 10 bases; nucleotides not matched to a gene: 5. Germline V lookup: CDR1 SGHDN, CDR2 FVKESK. This CDR3 is CASSKRGLAGEQFF. The CDR3 DNA sequence: TGTGCCAGCAGCAAAAGGGGACTAGCGGGAGAGCAGTTCTTC.

The rearrangement joins TRBV2 to TRBJ2-1, with D possibly matching TRBD2 (6 bases). Per the germline V gene, CDR1 is SNHLY and CDR2 is FYNNEI. This CDR3 has 12 residues. Trimming shortened V by 8 bases and J by 2 bases, and 7 bases separated the two germline ends. In nucleotides, the CDR3 is TGTGCCAGCGGGAGGACCTACAATGAGCAGTTCTTC. It is translated as CASGRTYNEQFF. Full variable domain (missing parts from reference TRBV2 and TRBJ2-1): EPEVTQTPSHQVTQMGQEVILRCVPISNHLYFYWYRQILGQKVEFLVSFYNNEISEKSEIFDDQFSVERPDGSNFTLKIRSTKLEDSAMYFCASGRTYNEQFFGPGTRLTVL.

This CDR3 is CASSQRESRGPETQYF. In DNA, the CDR3 is TGTGCCAGCTCACAACGCGAATCGAGGGGGCCGGAGACCCAGTACTTC. The J gene is TRBJ2-5, the V gene TRBV18; 7 bases agree with TRBD1. Germline lookup yields CDR1 KGHSH and CDR2 LQKENI. V shed 4 bases and J 5 bases; nucleotides not matched to a gene: 13. The CDR3 is 16 amino acids.

This clone was seen just once. The J gene is TRBJ2-5, the V gene TRBV10-2; 7 bases are shared with TRBD2. CDR1 and CDR2 from the germline V gene are WSHSY and SAAADI. V was pared by 4 bases and J by 2 bases, with 13 bases of the junction left unmatched. CDR3 length: 17 residues. For the CDR3, the DNA is TGCGCCAGCAGTGGGCTGGGCGGGAGTACCCCTCAAGAGACCCAGTACTTC. Protein product: CASSGLGGSTPQETQYF.

This rearrangement joins TRBV7-9 to TRBJ2-5, with 8 bases matching TRBD1. With 6 bases clipped from V and 5 bases from J, the junction kept 5 bases outside the gene matches. In germline, CDR1 is SEHNR, CDR2 FQNEAQ (reference sequence). This CDR3 region has 13 residues. DNA of the CDR3: TGTGCCAGCAGAAAGGGACAGGAGGAGACCCAGTACTTC. It codes for CASRKGQEETQYF.

This clone has just a few counts. This chain links TRBV12-5 with TRBJ1-3; D possibly corresponds to TRBD1 (5 bases). Trimming stripped 6 bases from V and 8 bases from J, with 17 bases between. Germline loops: CDR1 LGHNT, CDR2 FRNRAP. The CDR3 consists of 14 residues. CDR3 bases: TGTGCTAGTGGAACCCGGGGGGTTTTGGACACCATATATTTT. Protein: CASGTRGVLDTIYF.

The chain is built from TRBV6-1 and TRBJ2-1; a possible D gene is TRBD2 (5 bases). The CDR3 has 15 residues. CDR1 is MNHNS and CDR2 is SASEGT in the germline V gene. Trimming pared 0 bases from V and 8 bases from J, leaving 14 bases between. In DNA, the CDR3 is TGTGCCAGCAGTGAAGCGCTGAGTTTGCGGGATGAGCAGTTCTTC. Amino acid sequence: CASSEALSLRDEQFF.

This clone showed up many times. The chain combines TRBV4-2 with TRBJ2-1, with 8 positions matching TRBD2. CDR1 and CDR2 (germline): LGHNA, YNFKEQ. V shed 4 bases and J 8 bases; nucleotides not matched to a gene: 16. This CDR3 comprises 17 residues. The CDR3 spells CASSPNIAGKGDDEQFF. The DNA for the CDR3 is TGTGCCAGCAGCCCAAATATAGCGGGGAAGGGGGACGATGAGCAGTTCTTC.

The chain employs TRBV27 and TRBJ2-1; 8 bases are shared with TRBD2. There are 15 residues in the CDR3. V was clipped by 5 bases and J by 1 base; unmatched bases: 4. CDR1 MNHEY and CDR2 SMNVEV come from the germline V gene (reference sequence). The CDR3 bases are TGTGCCAGCAGTCGGACTAGCAGGTCCTACAATGAGCAGTTCTTC. Translated, it gives CASSRTSRSYNEQFF.

The chain uses TRBV2 and TRBJ1-6, with D possibly being TRBD1 (5 bases). Germline V gene sequence: CDR1 SNHLY, CDR2 FYNNEI. The CDR3 has 13 residues. V lost 4 bases, J lost 12 bases, and 13 bases lay in between. CDR3 amino acids: CASSGQTSGPLHF. In nucleotides, the CDR3 is TGTGCCAGCAGTGGACAGACCTCGGGACCCCTCCACTTT. The full variable domain, in which reference TRBV2 and TRBJ1-6 provide the parts outside the CDR3, is EPEVTQTPSHQVTQMGQEVILRCVPISNHLYFYWYRQILGQKVEFLVSFYNNEISEKSEIFDDQFSVERPDGSNFTLKIRSTKLEDSAMYFCASSGQTSGPLHFGNGTRLTVT.

The chain joins TRBV11-2 to TRBJ2-2; 8 bases map to TRBD2. Trimming at V came to 1 base and at J to 4 bases, leaving 5 bases not matched to a gene. This CDR3 has 16 residues. Germline V CDR1 and CDR2: SGHAT, FQNNGV. The CDR3 loop is CASSLVLGRATGELFF. CDR3 in DNA: TGTGCCAGCAGCTTAGTACTCGGGAGGGCCACCGGGGAGCTGTTTTTT.

V gene TRBV19 combines with J gene TRBJ1-5; the D gene is possibly TRBD1 (6 bases). The V gene lost 6 bases and the J gene lost 2 bases, with 17 bases spanning the gap. CDR1 is LNHDA and CDR2 is SQIVND in the germline V gene (reference sequence). CDR3 length equals 16 residues. The CDR3 here is CASRLFPGDGNQPQHF. The DNA for the CDR3 is TGTGCCAGTAGATTATTTCCAGGGGATGGCAATCAGCCCCAGCATTTT. The complete variable domain, with remaining parts taken from reference TRBV19 and TRBJ1-5, reads DGGITQSPKYLFRKEGQNVTLSCEQNLNHDAMYWYRQDPGQGLRLIYYSQIVNDFQKGDIAEGYSVSREKKESFPLTVTSAQKNPTAFYLCASRLFPGDGNQPQHFGDGTRLSIL.

This sequence joins TRBV5-1 and TRBJ2-7, with 11 bases fitting TRBD2. The CDR3 spans 14 residues. Germline lookup yields CDR1 SGHRS and CDR2 YFSETQ. Germline trimming cut 6 bases from V and 6 bases from J; bases unmatched to any gene: 8. CDR3 coding DNA: TGCGCCAGCACCCAGACTAGCGGGAATCTCGAGCAGTACTTC. It specifies CASTQTSGNLEQYF.

V is TRBV9 and J is TRBJ2-5, with a possible D match to TRBD1 (6 bases). Trimming left V 0 bases short and J 4 bases short, with 13 bases between. This CDR3 spans 15 amino acids. CDR1 and CDR2 (germline): SGDLS, YYNGEE. This CDR3 reads CASSVEPTGAETQYF. CDR3 coding DNA: TGTGCCAGCAGCGTAGAGCCGACAGGAGCAGAGACCCAGTACTTC.

The gene calls are TRBV5-8 and TRBJ1-2; D possibly corresponds to TRBD1 (6 bases). Germline assignment: CDR1 SGHTS and CDR2 YDEGEE. The CDR3 covers 19 residues. V lost 1 base and J lost 1, with 23 bases in between. As DNA, the CDR3 is TGTGCCAGCAGCTTGAGAAGGGGCAGGGGCCCTAGAGATAACTATGGCTACACCTTC. It specifies CASSLRRGRGPRDNYGYTF.

The V call is TRBV5-5, the J call TRBJ2-2; 8 bases are shared with TRBD1. CDR3 length: 14 amino acids. The germline V gene encodes CDR1 SGHKS and CDR2 YYEKEE (reference sequence). V was clipped by 5 bases and J by 6 bases; unmatched bases: 6. As DNA, the CDR3 is TGTGCCAGCAGTCAAAGGACAGGGTCCGGGGAGCTGTTTTTT. Translation gives CASSQRTGSGELFF.

V usage is TRBV6-6 and J usage is TRBJ2-7; the match to TRBD1 covers 8 bases. Trimming cost V 5 bases and J 3 bases; bases outside gene matches: 12. Germline-derived CDR1 and CDR2 are MNHNY and SVGAGI (reference sequence). The CDR3 covers 16 residues. The CDR3 reads CASSPPGQGLYYEQYF. Here the CDR3 DNA reads TGTGCCAGCAGTCCCCCCGGACAGGGCCTTTACTACGAGCAGTACTTC.

The chain recombines TRBV28 with TRBJ2-7; 8 positions agree with TRBD2. Germline V gene lookup returns CDR1 MDHEN and CDR2 SYDVKM. The ends lost 6 bases at V and 0 bases at J; junction bases unmatched: 10. The CDR3 covers 16 residues. The CDR3 bases are TGTGCCAGCAGGAACTGGGGTAGCGGGAACTCCTACGAGCAGTACTTC. Amino acid sequence: CASRNWGSGNSYEQYF.

The chain has TRBV2 and TRBJ1-6, with 8 bases lining up with TRBD1. The CDR3 is 13 amino acids. The germline V gene encodes CDR1 SNHLY and CDR2 FYNNEI. Losses at the gene ends were 3 bases for V and 10 bases for J; bases not matched to a gene: 2. DNA of the CDR3: TGTGCCAGCAGTGACAGGGGGCAGTCACCCCTCCACTTT. It codes for CASSDRGQSPLHF.

The chain is built from TRBV18 and TRBJ1-2; D unresolved. The CDR3 contains 13 residues. Deletions cut 3 bases from V and 3 bases from J, with 8 bases between. Germline lookup yields CDR1 KGHSH and CDR2 LQKENI. CDR3 DNA: TGTGCCAGCTCACCGGCCGAGGACTATGGCTACACCTTC. It encodes CASSPAEDYGYTF.

This rearrangement joins TRBV24-1 to TRBJ2-5; 9 nucleotides align to TRBD1. Trimming cost V 4 bases and J 2 bases; bases outside gene matches: 4. CDR3 size: 15 residues. From germline, CDR1 is KGHDR and CDR2 SFDVKD. The chain's CDR3 is CATSDPGTGQETQYF. CDR3 nucleotide sequence: TGTGCCACCAGTGACCCCGGGACAGGGCAAGAGACCCAGTACTTC.

The chain carries TRBV5-1 and TRBJ1-5; D unresolved. The ends were cut back, 0 bases at V and 4 bases at J, with 8 bases in the middle. The germline CDR1 and CDR2 sequences are SGHRS and YFSETQ. The CDR3 sequence is 14 residues long. For the CDR3, the DNA is TGCGCCAGCAGCTTGGACGCGGGTAATCAGCCCCAGCATTTT. Protein sequence: CASSLDAGNQPQHF.

The rearrangement joins TRBV28 to TRBJ1-2; D gene uncertain. V was cut by 3 bases and J by 4 bases, with 9 bases left in between. This CDR3 region has 13 residues. Germline lookup yields CDR1 MDHEN and CDR2 SYDVKM. The CDR3 region is CASSFSGPYGYTF. The CDR3 DNA is TGTGCCAGCAGTTTTTCAGGCCCCTATGGCTACACCTTC.